The 17 T cell receptor beta chains given below trace back to one sample, sequenced in a study of shared clonotypes between healthy human individuals. Produced via immunoSEQ multiplex PCR; TCRdb's table is partial and in-frame only. The repertoire has more than 2,000,000 clones, approximately 95% of them found once; the top ten carry 0.39%. Sample: naive CD4+ T cells from PBMCs. Subset specified: CD45RA+ positively selected. The receptors were sampled from a man younger than 35 in good health. Some clones in this sample may be carry-over from other donors' samples.

The V call is TRBV7-2, the J call TRBJ2-3, with a weak D call TRBD1 (6 bases). Trimming removed 3 bases at V and 0 bases at J, with 10 bases between. The CDR3 runs to 15 residues. Germline V gene lookup returns CDR1 SGHTA and CDR2 FQGNSA. In DNA form, the CDR3 reads TGTGCCAGCAGCTTCGGGACACCCAGCACAGATACGCAGTATTTT. It yields the protein CASSFGTPSTDTQYF.

The CDR3, as DNA: TGTGCCAGCAGCTCCCACCGGGGCACTGAAGCTTTCTTT. It is translated as CASSSHRGTEAFF. This chain connects TRBV7-8 to TRBJ1-1, with D unresolved. Germline CDR1 reads SGHVS; CDR2 reads FQNEAQ. This CDR3 region has 13 residues. V lost 4 bases, J lost 4 bases, and 10 bases lay in between.

The gene calls are TRBV28 and TRBJ2-1; TRBD2 agrees at 9 bases. J lost 6 bases, V lost 8 bases, and 17 bases had no gene match. This CDR3 has 17 amino acids. Germline V gives CDR1 MDHEN, CDR2 SYDVKM. Here the CDR3 reads CASPPSSGSWDPNEQFF. The CDR3, as DNA: TGTGCCAGCCCCCCGAGTAGCGGGAGTTGGGATCCCAATGAGCAGTTCTTC.

The chain couples TRBV7-9 to TRBJ1-1; 10 positions agree with TRBD1. Germline V gives CDR1 SEHNR, CDR2 FQNEAQ (reference sequence). The trim removed 5 bases at V and 11 bases at J, leaving 17 bases unmatched. The CDR3 is made up of 16 amino acids. CDR3 sequence (DNA): TGTGCCAGCAGCCAGAAAAAAGGGACAGGGGCCTCTTACGCTTTCTTT. Amino acid sequence: CASSQKKGTGASYAFF. The entire variable domain, with the rest obtained from reference TRBV7-9 and TRBJ1-1, is as follows: DTGVSQNPRHKITKRGQNVTFRCDPISEHNRLYWYRQTLGQGPEFLTYFQNEAQLEKSRLLSDRFSAERPKGSFSTLEIQRTEQGDSAMYLCASSQKKGTGASYAFFGQGTRLTVV.

This chain connects TRBV28 to TRBJ2-3; no reliable D call. CDR1 MDHEN and CDR2 SYDVKM come from the germline V gene. Trimming took 3 bases from V and 0 from J, leaving 10 bases between them. This CDR3 has 15 residues. The CDR3 nucleotides are TGTGCCAGCAGTTTTGGTGGGTACAGCACAGATACGCAGTATTTT. Encoded protein: CASSFGGYSTDTQYF.

The chain links TRBV7-2 to TRBJ2-5; D unresolved. The CDR3 extends over 15 amino acids. V dropped 0 bases and J dropped 5 bases, with 13 bases sitting between them. CDR1 and CDR2 (germline): SGHTA, FQGNSA. CDR3 in amino acids: CASSLAGTAGETQYF. The CDR3 coding sequence is TGTGCCAGCAGCTTAGCGGGAACAGCCGGGGAGACCCAGTACTTC.

This clone was picked up a small number of times. The chain recombines TRBV29-1 with TRBJ1-2; tentative D call: TRBD1 (5 bases). CDR1 SQVTM and CDR2 ANQGSEA come from the germline V gene. The CDR3 extends over 12 amino acids. V was pared by 4 bases and J by 3 bases, with 9 bases between. The CDR3 sequence: CSVVGDHYGYTF. The CDR3 DNA follows: TGCAGCGTTGTTGGGGACCACTATGGCTACACCTTC.

The CDR3 coding sequence is TGCGCCAGCAGCTTGGATCTTCGGACTAGCGGATACACAGATACGCAGTATTTT. It translates to CASSLDLRTSGYTDTQYF. The chain is built from TRBV5-1 and TRBJ2-3, with TRBD2 matching over 10 bases. Germline trimming cut 0 bases from V and 2 bases from J; bases unmatched to any gene: 9. The germline gives CDR1 SGHRS, CDR2 YFSETQ. This CDR3 has 18 residues.

The gene calls are TRBV11-2 and TRBJ2-3, with D unclear. V lost 6 bases and J lost 4, with 26 bases in between. This CDR3 is 18 amino acids long. The germline V gene encodes CDR1 SGHAT and CDR2 FQNNGV. The CDR3 is CASRTPGNGWSDADTQYF. For the CDR3, the DNA is TGTGCCAGCAGAACCCCAGGTAATGGGTGGAGCGATGCAGATACGCAGTATTTT.

V usage is TRBV28 and J usage is TRBJ1-2; no firm D call. Looked up from germline, CDR1 is MDHEN and CDR2 is SYDVKM. This CDR3 has 14 amino acids. The germline V and J ends were trimmed by 2 bases and 7 bases, with 14 bases remaining between them. The CDR3 bases are TGTGCCAGCAGTTTAGAGCTGTGGTTCGGTGGCTACACCTTC. It encodes CASSLELWFGGYTF.

This chain links TRBV28 with TRBJ1-4, with D tentatively TRBD1 (5 bases). Germline CDR1 is MDHEN and CDR2 is SYDVKM. Trimming took 6 bases from V and 11 from J, leaving 13 bases between them. The length of the CDR3 is 12 residues. CDR3 sequence reads: CASREGTRKLFF. The CDR3 DNA sequence: TGTGCCAGCAGGGAGGGGACCCGGAAACTGTTTTTT.

This rearrangement joins TRBV6-1 to TRBJ1-3; D gene unclear. Trimming cost V 7 bases and J 0 bases, with 13 bases left between them. The CDR3 is made up of 15 amino acids. Germline V gene sequence: CDR1 MNHNS, CDR2 SASEGT. The CDR3 here is CASNGPAVSGNTIYF. CDR3 nucleotides: TGTGCCAGCAACGGTCCGGCGGTCTCTGGAAACACCATATATTTT.

V gene TRBV7-2 combines with J gene TRBJ1-1; D ambiguous. Trimming took 6 bases from V and 1 from J, leaving 9 bases between them. The CDR3 is 13 residues long. Per germline, CDR1 SGHTA and CDR2 FQGNSA. CDR3 DNA: TGTGCCAGCAGGTTGAGTTGGAACACTGAAGCTTTCTTT. Protein sequence: CASRLSWNTEAFF.

The chain joins TRBV28 to TRBJ2-7, with 7 bases fitting TRBD2. CDR1 is MDHEN and CDR2 is SYDVKM in the germline V gene. Trimming took 7 bases from V and 6 from J; bases not matched to a gene: 15. The length of the CDR3 is 15 residues. The CDR3 DNA reads TGTGCCAGCAAATCCTCTAGCGGTATGGCGAGCGAGCAGTACTTC. This gives the protein CASKSSSGMASEQYF.

This clone was detected only once. The same CDR3 is also encoded by other DNA sequences in this sample. The chain recombines TRBV5-1 with TRBJ2-3; tentative D call: TRBD1 (6 bases). Per germline, CDR1 SGHRS and CDR2 YFSETQ. CDR3 size: 15 residues. Between the trimmed V and J ends, which lost 2 bases and 0 bases, there was a span of 10 bases. In nucleotides, the CDR3 is TGCGCCAGCAGCTTACAGGGTACTAGCACAGATACGCAGTATTTT. Residues: CASSLQGTSTDTQYF.

The CDR3 here is CASSPGPAEPYEQYF. As DNA, the CDR3 is TGCGCCAGCAGCCCCGGCCCAGCGGAGCCCTACGAGCAGTACTTC. The chain recombines TRBV5-1 with TRBJ2-7; TRBD2 might be the D (5 bases). Germline assignment: CDR1 SGHRS and CDR2 YFSETQ. V was clipped by 4 bases and J by 2 bases, with 16 bases between them. The CDR3 is made up of 15 amino acids.

The table lists this clone with a count of one. The rearrangement joins TRBV5-1 to TRBJ1-4, with unresolved D. V gave up 0 bases and J gave up 4 bases, with 10 bases separating them. Germline CDR1 is SGHRS and CDR2 is YFSETQ. The CDR3 loop spans 15 amino acids. CDR3 nucleotide sequence: TGCGCCAGCAGCTTGGATATCTTAATTAATGAAAAACTGTTTTTT. Translation gives CASSLDILINEKLFF.